A selection of T cell receptor beta chains follows, all from one sample in a study of blood T cells in healthy people across ages. Each CDR3 protein gets one entry after TCRdb re-called the 5' RACE reads with MiXCR. Among around 850,000 distinct CDR3 sequences, roughly 34% were seen once, and the ten largest hold roughly 13%. The specimen was blood. All receptors come from a man younger than 35 in good health. The conserved cysteine and the conserved F or W are not part of the CDR3 here. Each record gives: V gene, J gene, CDR3 protein.

TRBV12-3/TRBV12-4,TRBJ2-1,ASSFSGQGNGHEQF
TRBV4-1,TRBJ2-7,ASSQLRDPRYEQY
TRBV24-1,TRBJ2-4,ATSGRTEPGNIQY
TRBV6-4,TRBJ2-1,ASSEGAGKIYNEQF
TRBV20-1,TRBJ1-2,SVSTGTFYGYT
TRBV11-1,TRBJ2-3,ASSSAGRVTDTQY
TRBV9,TRBJ1-1,ASTPLASEAF
TRBV7-2,TRBJ1-1,ASSLAWAAEAF
TRBV4-1,TRBJ2-7,ASSQEFGKIYEQY
TRBV20-1,TRBJ1-1,SADGQGGRGDTEAF
TRBV5-1,TRBJ1-2,ASSFSRGPDYGYT
TRBV20-1,TRBJ2-3,SAPSVTDTQY
TRBV2,TRBJ1-5,ASRGRTSGGNQPQH
TRBV27,TRBJ2-3,ASSSYRGRGADTQY
TRBV10-3,TRBJ2-1,AISESALTDTNEQF
TRBV12-3/TRBV12-4,TRBJ1-1,ASSNRASNTEAF
TRBV28,TRBJ1-2,ASSLSTGGYT
TRBV12-3/TRBV12-4,TRBJ1-6,ASSTGTLWVSPLH
TRBV28,TRBJ2-7,ASSATRGDEQY
TRBV7-8,TRBJ2-5,ASRKGVYQETQY
TRBV2,TRBJ1-4,ASSVRRGATNEKLF
TRBV7-2,TRBJ1-5,ASSLRTAINQPQH
TRBV5-1,TRBJ1-2,ASSSGPPLDRYYGYT
TRBV4-1,TRBJ2-1,ASSQDNQGFVNEQF
TRBV4-1,TRBJ1-2,ASSQDGRGDYT
TRBV7-2,TRBJ1-1,ASSLRTGESEAF
TRBV7-9,TRBJ2-1,ASSQGSNEQF
TRBV4-1,TRBJ2-1,ASSQEPPSSYNEQF
TRBV9,TRBJ2-1,ASSRDSPYVYNEQF